This passage covers 20 T cell receptor beta chains from one sample sequenced in a study of shared clonotypes between healthy human individuals. As defined, naive CD8 cells were CD45RO-negative and positively selected for CCR7, with terminally differentiated effector memory CD45RA+ cells excluded. Measured with immunoSEQ multiplex PCR; TCRdb has only the in-frame clones, and not every one. This table holds 550,000 to 750,000 clones, around 95% found once. The specimen sequenced was naive CD8+ T cells sorted from blood. The receptor set was obtained from a woman aged 25-40 years in good health.

V gene TRBV2 combines with J gene TRBJ2-5; D is possibly TRBD2 (5 bases). This CDR3 contains 15 residues. CDR1 SNHLY and CDR2 FYNNEI come from the germline V gene. Between the trimmed V and J ends, which lost 8 bases and 0 bases, there was a span of 16 bases. The chain's CDR3 is CASERATGYQETQYF. The DNA of the CDR3 is TGTGCCAGCGAAAGGGCAACGGGGTACCAAGAGACCCAGTACTTC.

The V gene is TRBV27, the J gene TRBJ2-2, with D unclear. Trimming shortened V by 5 bases and J by 4 bases, and 8 bases separated the two germline ends. Germline V gene lookup returns CDR1 MNHEY and CDR2 SMNVEV (reference sequence). The CDR3 contains 13 residues. This chain's CDR3 is CASSGYATGELFF. The CDR3 nucleotides are TGTGCCAGCAGTGGATACGCCACCGGGGAGCTGTTTTTT.

Only one count was recorded for this clone. V usage is TRBV5-1 and J usage is TRBJ2-7, with 9 bases identical to TRBD1. Germline assignment: CDR1 SGHRS and CDR2 YFSETQ. The trim removed 4 bases at V and 0 bases at J, leaving 8 bases unmatched. The CDR3 consists of 16 residues. CDR3 amino acids: CASSGEGQGISYEQYF. In DNA form, the CDR3 reads TGCGCCAGCAGCGGGGAGGGACAGGGCATCTCCTACGAGCAGTACTTC.

A remark on this clone: Distinct nucleotide sequences in the sample also encode this CDR3. V is TRBV2 and J is TRBJ1-2; perhaps TRBD1 as D (5 bases). The ends were cut back, 4 bases at V and 3 bases at J, with 9 bases in the middle. The germline gives CDR1 SNHLY, CDR2 FYNNEI. The CDR3 covers 13 residues. The CDR3 nucleotides are TGTGCCAGCAGTGTCGTGGGGGACTATGGCTACACCTTC. It yields the protein CASSVVGDYGYTF.

This clone was seen just once. The chain employs TRBV29-1 and TRBJ1-1, with unresolved D. Trimming stripped 2 bases from V and 5 bases from J, with 15 bases between. Germline CDR1 is SQVTM and CDR2 is ANQGSEA. The CDR3 is made up of 14 amino acids. The CDR3 region is CSVESRGGRTEAFF. The DNA for the CDR3 is TGCAGCGTTGAATCTCGGGGAGGTCGGACTGAAGCTTTCTTT.

The rearrangement uses TRBV11-1 and TRBJ2-3; D is possibly TRBD2 (6 bases). This CDR3 has 15 amino acids. Trimming left V 6 bases short and J 4 bases short, with 17 bases between. Looked up from germline, CDR1 is SGHAT and CDR2 is FQDESV (reference sequence). The CDR3: CASRPGGGQADTQYF. The CDR3 DNA sequence: TGTGCCAGCAGACCCGGCGGAGGGCAGGCAGATACGCAGTATTTT.

The J gene is TRBJ2-7, the V gene TRBV10-1; D is unresolved. Germline V gene lookup returns CDR1 WNHNN and CDR2 SYGVQD (reference sequence). Trimming stripped 2 bases from V and 3 bases from J, with 11 bases between. The CDR3 runs to 14 residues. CDR3 bases: TGCGCCAGCAGTGAGGGGGTGGTTAACTACGAGCAGTACTTC. It encodes CASSEGVVNYEQYF.

The chain uses TRBV13 and TRBJ2-3; the D is unclear. The CDR3 has 12 amino acids. Trimming removed 5 bases from V and 6 bases from J, with 9 bases in between. Looked up from germline, CDR1 is PRHDT and CDR2 is FYEKMQ (reference sequence). The CDR3 region is CASSDLRDTQYF. In DNA form, the CDR3 reads TGTGCCAGCAGCGACCTCCGGGATACGCAGTATTTT.

The CDR3 DNA follows: TGTGCCAGCAGAACAGGGGGCGCCGTAGAAAAACTGTTTTTT. Encoded protein: CASRTGGAVEKLFF. This chain uses TRBV27 with TRBJ1-4; 9 bases line up with TRBD1. Germline V gene sequence: CDR1 MNHEY, CDR2 SMNVEV (reference sequence). The J segment lost 8 bases and the V segment lost 6 bases, leaving 7 bases of the junction unmatched. This CDR3 contains 14 residues.

The gene calls are TRBV19 and TRBJ2-2; D is ambiguous. CDR1 LNHDA and CDR2 SQIVND come from the germline V gene (reference sequence). Trimming pared 10 bases from V and 3 bases from J, leaving 12 bases between. There are 13 residues in the CDR3. The chain's CDR3 is CATKMWDTGELFF. DNA of the CDR3: TGTGCCACTAAAATGTGGGACACCGGGGAGCTGTTTTTT.

Here the CDR3 reads CASRETGWDEKLFF. CDR3 nucleotide sequence: TGTGCCAGCAGGGAGACAGGGTGGGATGAAAAACTGTTTTTT. The rearrangement joins TRBV2 to TRBJ1-4; 7 positions match TRBD1. The germline gives CDR1 SNHLY, CDR2 FYNNEI. V gave up 6 bases and J gave up 6 bases; unmatched junction bases: 7. The CDR3 consists of 14 residues.

The rearrangement uses TRBV27 and TRBJ1-1, with TRBD1 matching over 9 bases. The V gene's germline CDR1 is MNHEY and CDR2 SMNVEV (reference sequence). The CDR3 runs 15 residues. The V and J ends lost 5 bases and 2 bases, in that order; junction bases with no gene match: 6. For the CDR3, the DNA is TGTGCCAGCAGTCTCCGGGACAGGGCCAACACTGAAGCTTTCTTT. Protein: CASSLRDRANTEAFF.

A remark on this clone: Sequence at one end of the junction differs from germline and may be a read error. This chain joins TRBV14 and TRBJ1-6; D is unclear. The CDR3 totals 13 residues. Germline V CDR1 and CDR2: SGHDN, FVKESK. For the CDR3, the DNA is TGTGCCAGCAGCCAAGATCGGAGGGAACCGCCGGACTTT. It codes for CASSQDRREPPDF.

The CDR3: CARPYPSGSYHEQYF. DNA for the CDR3: TGTGCCAGACCTTACCCTAGCGGGAGTTACCACGAGCAGTACTTC. The chain recombines TRBV5-3 with TRBJ2-7, with TRBD2 matching 10 bases. TRBV5-3 is identified as an open reading frame with a role that is uncertain. CDR3 length equals 15 residues. V shed 7 bases and J 5 bases; nucleotides not matched to a gene: 12.

The rearrangement uses TRBV29-1 and TRBJ2-1; 9 bases match TRBD2. Germline V gene data show CDR1 as SQVTM and CDR2 as ANQGSEA. This CDR3 is built from 16 residues. The CDR3 protein is CTPSGSGRIVRNEQFF. CDR3 sequence (DNA): TGCACCCCCTCGGGTAGCGGGAGAATCGTAAGGAATGAGCAGTTCTTC.

The genes are TRBV12-5 and TRBJ2-5; D uncertain. CDR1 is LGHNT and CDR2 is FRNRAP in the germline V gene. V lost 4 bases, J lost 3 bases, and 6 bases lay in between. The length of the CDR3 is 12 residues. The CDR3 nucleotides are TGTGCTAGTGGTTCCTATGAAGAGACCCAGTACTTC. Amino acids: CASGSYEETQYF. Full variable domain (remainder filled in from reference TRBV12-5 and TRBJ2-5): DARVTQTPRHKVTEMGQEVTMRCQPILGHNTVFWYRQTMMQGLELLAYFRNRAPLDDSGMPKDRFSAEMPDATLATLKIQPSEPRDSAVYFCASGSYEETQYFGPGTRLLVL.

The rearrangement uses TRBV15 and TRBJ2-1; TRBD1 might be the D (5 bases). The V end was cut by 6 bases, the J end by 8 bases, with 23 bases between. The CDR3 consists of 16 residues. Germline V CDR1 and CDR2: LNHNV, YYDKDF (reference sequence). The CDR3 protein is CATRPGRGARPDEQFF. As DNA, the CDR3 is TGTGCCACCAGACCTGGGCGTGGGGCGCGTCCGGATGAGCAGTTCTTC.

The chain joins TRBV9 to TRBJ2-3; D is perhaps TRBD2 (5 bases). Germline V gene lookup returns CDR1 SGDLS and CDR2 YYNGEE. Deletions cut 0 bases from V and 4 bases from J, with 12 bases between. CDR3 length: 15 amino acids. This CDR3 reads CASSVGSGSADTQYF. The CDR3 bases are TGTGCCAGCAGCGTAGGGTCGGGTAGCGCAGATACGCAGTATTTT. The full variable domain, rest sourced from reference TRBV9 and TRBJ2-3, is DSGVTQTPKHLITATGQRVTLRCSPRSGDLSVYWYQQSLDQGLQFLIQYYNGEERAKGNILERFSAQQFPDLHSELNLSSLELGDSALYFCASSVGSGSADTQYFGPGTRLTVL.

This rearrangement joins TRBV9 to TRBJ1-5; D unclear. The CDR3 runs to 13 residues. Germline CDR1 is SGDLS and CDR2 is YYNGEE. V was clipped by 0 bases and J by 7 bases, with 8 bases between them. The CDR3 nucleotides read TGTGCCAGCAGCGTAGTGGACGGGCAGCCCCAGCATTTT. It yields the protein CASSVVDGQPQHF.

The chain employs TRBV29-1 and TRBJ2-1; perhaps D is TRBD1 or TRBD2 (5 bases each). Trimming stripped 3 bases from V and 12 bases from J, with 18 bases between. Looked up from germline, CDR1 is SQVTM and CDR2 is ANQGSEA. The CDR3 has 13 residues. The CDR3 sequence is CSVDSGPILGQFF. CDR3 coding DNA: TGCAGCGTTGATTCGGGACCAATTTTGGGGCAGTTCTTC.